This T cell receptor beta chain was captured by sequencing in a study of CD8 T cells in Susac syndrome. Trimming pared 0 bases from V and 4 bases from J, leaving 10 bases between. Germline values: CDR1 SGDLS, CDR2 YYNGEE. CDR3 length equals 14 residues. RNA was extracted with the RNeasy kit, and a quantity of roughly 0.5 to 1 ug was reverse transcribed using random hexamers. The amplification used immunoSEQ multiplex PCR on TCR beta CDR3; it spanned 54 Vbeta and 13 Jbeta. TCRdb re-derived calls from the immunoSEQ multiplex PCR reads in MiXCR, one entry per CDR3 protein. Of approximately 110,000 distinct CDR3 sequences detected, roughly 93% appear once; the ten largest clones hold 0.25% to 0.35%.

The rearrangement links TRBV9 to TRBJ1-2, with D perhaps TRBD1 (6 bases). Sequencing was carried out using CD8+ T cells from PBMCs. The receptor's source is a human donor with multiple sclerosis. CDR3 amino acids: CASSVETGIYGYTF. CDR3 DNA sequence: TGTGCCAGCAGCGTAGAAACAGGGATCTATGGCTACACCTTC. Full variable domain (outside the CDR3, taken from reference TRBV9 and TRBJ1-2): DSGVTQTPKHLITATGQRVTLRCSPRSGDLSVYWYQQSLDQGLQFLIQYYNGEERAKGNILERFSAQQFPDLHSELNLSSLELGDSALYFCASSVETGIYGYTFGSGTRLTVV.